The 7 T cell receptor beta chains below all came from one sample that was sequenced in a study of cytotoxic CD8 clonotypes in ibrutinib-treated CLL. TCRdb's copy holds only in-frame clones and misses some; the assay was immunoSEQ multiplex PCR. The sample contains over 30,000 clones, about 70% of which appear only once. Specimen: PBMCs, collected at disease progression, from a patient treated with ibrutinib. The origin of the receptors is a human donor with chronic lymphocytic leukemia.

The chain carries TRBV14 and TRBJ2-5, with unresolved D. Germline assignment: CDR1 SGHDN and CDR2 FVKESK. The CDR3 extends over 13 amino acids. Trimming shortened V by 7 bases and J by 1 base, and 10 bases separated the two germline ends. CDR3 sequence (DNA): TGTGCCAGCAACGACGGACCCCAAGAGACCCAGTACTTC. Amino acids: CASNDGPQETQYF.

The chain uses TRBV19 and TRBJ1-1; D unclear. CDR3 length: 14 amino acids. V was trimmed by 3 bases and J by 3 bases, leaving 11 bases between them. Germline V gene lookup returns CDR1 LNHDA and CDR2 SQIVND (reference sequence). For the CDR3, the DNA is TGTGCCAGTAGTATTGACTCCTGGGACACTGAAGCTTTCTTT. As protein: CASSIDSWDTEAFF.

In nucleotides, the CDR3 is TGTGCCAGCAGCTTAGTCAGCGTTAATGAAAAACTGTTTTTT. Translated, it gives CASSLVSVNEKLFF. V gene TRBV7-2 combines with J gene TRBJ1-4; D is unclear. This CDR3 contains 14 residues. In germline, CDR1 is SGHTA, CDR2 FQGNSA. V lost 1 base and J 4 bases, leaving 7 bases between the germline ends.

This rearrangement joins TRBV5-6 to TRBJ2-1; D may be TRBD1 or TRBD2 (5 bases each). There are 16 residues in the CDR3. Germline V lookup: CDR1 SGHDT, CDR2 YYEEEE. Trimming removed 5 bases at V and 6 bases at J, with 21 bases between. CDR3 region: CASRLRVTSHGNEQFF. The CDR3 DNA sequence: TGTGCCAGCAGGCTCAGGGTAACTAGTCATGGCAATGAGCAGTTCTTC.

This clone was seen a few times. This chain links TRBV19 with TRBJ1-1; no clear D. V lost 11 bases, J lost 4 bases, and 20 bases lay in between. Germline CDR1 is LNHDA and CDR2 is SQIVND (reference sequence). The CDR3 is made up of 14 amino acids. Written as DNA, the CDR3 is TGTGCCTCCTGGAAAGCCCGACCGAGCACTGAAGCTTTCTTT. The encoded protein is CASWKARPSTEAFF. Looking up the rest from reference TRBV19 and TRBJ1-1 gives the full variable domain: DGGITQSPKYLFRKEGQNVTLSCEQNLNHDAMYWYRQDPGQGLRLIYYSQIVNDFQKGDIAEGYSVSREKKESFPLTVTSAQKNPTAFYLCASWKARPSTEAFFGQGTRLTVV.

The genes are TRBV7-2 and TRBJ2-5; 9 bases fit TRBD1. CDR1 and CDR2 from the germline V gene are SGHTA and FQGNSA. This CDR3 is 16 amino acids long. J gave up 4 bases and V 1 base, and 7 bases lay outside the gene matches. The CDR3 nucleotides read TGTGCCAGCAGCTTAGACCGGGACAGGGTATCAGAGACCCAGTACTTC. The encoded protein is CASSLDRDRVSETQYF.

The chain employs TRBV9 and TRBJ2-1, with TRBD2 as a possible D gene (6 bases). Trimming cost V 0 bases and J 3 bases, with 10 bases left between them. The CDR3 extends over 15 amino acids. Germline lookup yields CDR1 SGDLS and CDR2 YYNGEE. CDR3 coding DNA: TGTGCCAGCAGCGTAGGACCGGACTACTACAATGAGCAGTTCTTC. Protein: CASSVGPDYYNEQFF. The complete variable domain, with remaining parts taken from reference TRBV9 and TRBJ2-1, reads DSGVTQTPKHLITATGQRVTLRCSPRSGDLSVYWYQQSLDQGLQFLIQYYNGEERAKGNILERFSAQQFPDLHSELNLSSLELGDSALYFCASSVGPDYYNEQFFGPGTRLTVL.